Listed here is a single TCR beta chain. Its antigen is as yet unknown. The table came from immunoSEQ multiplex PCR; TCRdb's copy has only in-frame clones and leaves some out. The sample shows roughly 60,000 clones, 90% to 95% of them seen only once. This CDR3 has 17 residues. CDR1 is MNHNS, CDR2 SASEGT, per germline. The V segment lost 3 bases and the J segment 5 bases; nucleotides outside the gene matches: 9. This sample is drawn from a study of cytomegalovirus exposure and HLA in healthy donors. Study-wide results and limits: Reports credit the classifier with highly specific, highly sensitive diagnosis of cytomegalovirus status. The study labeled 180 or so TCR beta chains cytomegalovirus-associated.

The sequencing input was PBMCs. The clonotype was recovered from a woman aged 25-40 years in good health and CMV-seronegative. The chain links TRBV6-1 to TRBJ2-7; 14 nucleotides agree with TRBD2. The CDR3 spells CASSDRTSGRTADEQYF. The CDR3 nucleotides read TGTGCCAGCAGTGATAGGACTAGCGGGAGGACTGCGGACGAGCAGTACTTC.